The 29 T cell receptor beta chains below come from one sample, sequenced in a study of blood T cell repertoires in COVID-19. TCRdb's table, derived via immunoSEQ multiplex PCR, lists solely in-frame clones and lacks some. The sample lists around 190,000 clones, 86% occurring once. Sequenced sample: peripheral blood. These TCRs come from a man between 65 and 80 years old with active or convalescent COVID-19.

V usage is TRBV19 and J usage is TRBJ1-5; 8 nucleotides agree with TRBD1. CDR1 LNHDA and CDR2 SQIVND come from the germline V gene (reference sequence). There are 17 residues in the CDR3. V lost 3 bases, J lost 4 bases, and 11 bases stayed unmatched. In DNA, the CDR3 is TGTGCCAGTAGTATCCCCCCCGGACAGGGAGGGAATCAGCCCCAGCATTTT. This gives the protein CASSIPPGQGGNQPQHF.

The chain is built from TRBV29-1 and TRBJ1-1, with 7 bases lining up with TRBD1. CDR3 length: 13 amino acids. Losses at the gene ends were 4 bases for V and 3 bases for J; bases not matched to a gene: 5. Germline values: CDR1 SQVTM, CDR2 ANQGSEA. In DNA form, the CDR3 reads TGCAGCGTTGGAAGGGGGCAGGACACTGAAGCTTTCTTT. Protein sequence: CSVGRGQDTEAFF.

This clone showed up just once. Sequence at one end of the junction differs from germline and may be a read error. V usage is TRBV7-7 and J usage is TRBJ2-5; D may be TRBD2 (6 bases). This CDR3 spans 16 amino acids. Germline V gene lookup returns CDR1 SSHAT and CDR2 FNYEAQ (reference sequence). The CDR3 is CASSFDIGGRQETQYF. The CDR3 bases are TGTGCTAGCAGCTTCGATATAGGAGGGCGGCAAGAGACCCAGTACTTC.

The chain couples TRBV3-1 (or the pseudogene TRBV3-2) to TRBJ1-2; D unresolved. V lost 4 bases, J lost 6 bases, and 21 bases lay in between. The germline V gene has CDR1 LGHDT and CDR2 YNNKEL (reference sequence). The CDR3 has 16 amino acids. For the CDR3, the DNA is TGTGCCAGCAGCCTTGGTCCCCCGTTCGAGAGGCATGGCTACACCTTC. Translating it yields CASSLGPPFERHGYTF.

CDR3 loop: CASSPRSGVESRDTQYF. CDR3 DNA sequence: TGTGCCAGCAGCCCCCGTTCGGGGGTAGAGTCGAGGGATACGCAGTATTTT. The rearrangement joins TRBV9 to TRBJ2-3; D may be TRBD2 (6 bases). V was shortened by 4 bases and J by 6 bases, with 24 bases between the two germline ends. CDR3 length: 17 amino acids. Germline CDR1 is SGDLS and CDR2 is YYNGEE.

The chain joins TRBV30 to TRBJ1-6; a possible D gene is TRBD1 (5 bases). V lost 3 bases and J 4 bases, leaving 19 bases between the germline ends. This CDR3 has 17 amino acids. Germline V lookup: CDR1 GTSNPN, CDR2 SVGIG (reference sequence). For the CDR3, the DNA is TGTGCCTGGAGGGTACTGAAAAGGGGACTTTATAATTCACCCCTCCACTTT. It codes for CAWRVLKRGLYNSPLHF.

The table lists this clone with a count of one. The J gene is TRBJ1-3, the V gene TRBV4-3; D may be TRBD1 (6 bases). This CDR3 spans 16 amino acids. V gave up 4 bases and J gave up 0 bases, with 13 bases separating them. CDR1 is LGHNA, CDR2 YSLEER, per germline. DNA of the CDR3: TGCGCCAGCAGCCGGGGACATTCTAGCTCTGGAAACACCATATATTTT. The encoded protein is CASSRGHSSSGNTIYF.

This chain connects TRBV7-8 to TRBJ2-7; 7 bases align to TRBD1. J lost 3 bases, V lost 4 bases, and 9 bases had no gene match. Germline CDR1 and CDR2: SGHVS and FQNEAQ. The CDR3 has 15 amino acids. This CDR3 is CASSSTGYPLYEQYF. The CDR3 DNA sequence: TGTGCCAGCAGCTCGACAGGGTATCCCCTCTACGAGCAGTACTTC.

The chain is built from TRBV3-1 (or the pseudogene TRBV3-2) and TRBJ2-5, with D possibly being TRBD2 (5 bases). CDR1 and CDR2 (germline): LGHDT, YNNKEL (reference sequence). V lost 4 bases to trimming and J lost 5 bases, with 20 bases between them. This CDR3 contains 16 residues. As DNA, the CDR3 is TGTGCCAGCAGCCTGAGCGGTGCGTGGGCGGAGGAGACCCAGTACTTC. As protein: CASSLSGAWAEETQYF.

The chain uses TRBV6-5 and TRBJ1-2, with 8 bases identical to TRBD1. The CDR3 is 13 amino acids. The germline V gene encodes CDR1 MNHEY and CDR2 SVGAGI. Losses at the gene ends were 6 bases for V and 2 bases for J; bases not matched to a gene: 2. As DNA, the CDR3 is TGTGCCAGCAGGCAGGGGGCAAACTATGGCTACACCTTC. Translated, it gives CASRQGANYGYTF.

The chain carries TRBV7-2 and TRBJ1-2, with D maybe TRBD1 (6 bases). V was cut by 4 bases and J by 7 bases, with 25 bases left in between. The CDR3 contains 17 residues. Germline CDR1 SGHTA, CDR2 FQGNSA. The CDR3 spells CASSSTRVAGDLLGYTF. DNA of the CDR3: TGTGCCAGCAGCTCCACCCGTGTGGCAGGGGACCTCCTTGGCTACACCTTC.

In this sample, this clone turned up once. This sequence joins TRBV7-2 and TRBJ1-2, with TRBD1 identical over 10 bases. The V gene end was trimmed by 2 bases and the J gene end by 4 bases; junction bases not matched to a gene: 13. There are 18 residues in the CDR3. Germline loops: CDR1 SGHTA, CDR2 FQGNSA. The CDR3 nucleotides are TGTGCCAGCAGCTTAAGGGGGACAGGGGAGTATCTGTCCTATGGCTACACCTTC. It codes for CASSLRGTGEYLSYGYTF.

The gene calls are TRBV7-2 and TRBJ2-7; a possible D gene is TRBD1 (6 bases). V gave up 2 bases and J gave up 5 bases, with 19 bases separating them. The CDR3 length is 16 residues. The germline CDR1 and CDR2 sequences are SGHTA and FQGNSA. The CDR3 spells CASSLTGGTRADEQYF. The CDR3 DNA sequence: TGTGCCAGCAGCTTAACCGGTGGGACACGGGCTGACGAGCAGTACTTC.

The gene calls are TRBV27 and TRBJ2-1; 12 positions match TRBD2. V lost 2 bases and J lost 9; bases outside the gene matches: 8. The CDR3 totals 16 residues. Looked up from germline, CDR1 is MNHEY and CDR2 is SMNVEV (reference sequence). Here the CDR3 reads CASSLAGLAGGLEQFF. CDR3 in DNA: TGTGCCAGCAGTTTAGCGGGCCTAGCGGGAGGGCTTGAGCAGTTCTTC.

The chain recombines TRBV18 with TRBJ2-7; TRBD2 matches at 7 bases. Germline lookup yields CDR1 KGHSH and CDR2 LQKENI. The CDR3 extends over 15 amino acids. With V trimmed by 0 bases and J by 2 bases, 4 bases remained unmatched. CDR3 coding DNA: TGTGCCAGCTCACCACCGGGGGACTACACCTACGAGCAGTACTTC. Amino acids: CASSPPGDYTYEQYF.

The chain couples TRBV7-6 to TRBJ2-5; a possible D gene is TRBD2 (6 bases). The germline CDR1 and CDR2 sequences are SGHVS and FNYEAQ. The germline V and J ends were trimmed by 10 bases and 0 bases, with 15 bases remaining between them. The CDR3 totals 14 residues. CDR3 sequence: CATRDREYQETQYF. As DNA, the CDR3 is TGTGCCACTCGTGACCGGGAGTACCAAGAGACCCAGTACTTC.

The chain is built from TRBV9 and TRBJ2-5, with D perhaps matching TRBD2 (6 bases). The CDR3 is 14 amino acids. Germline values: CDR1 SGDLS, CDR2 YYNGEE. V was pared by 0 bases and J by 5 bases, with 11 bases between. The chain's CDR3 is CASSVEGAGETQYF. CDR3 bases: TGTGCCAGCAGCGTAGAGGGCGCGGGGGAGACCCAGTACTTC.

This chain joins TRBV20-1 and TRBJ1-6, with 8 bases lining up with TRBD1. CDR1 and CDR2 from the germline V gene are DFQATT and SNEGSKA (reference sequence). The CDR3 loop spans 15 amino acids. J lost 7 bases, V lost 3 bases, and 8 bases had no gene match. The CDR3 nucleotides read TGCAGTGCTAGTCAACAGGGGGTTCGCAATTCACCCCTCCACTTT. It codes for CSASQQGVRNSPLHF.

V usage is TRBV18 and J usage is TRBJ2-1, with TRBD2 matching over 10 bases. The length of the CDR3 is 16 residues. V dropped 0 bases and J dropped 7; count of bases not matched to a gene: 6. Germline assignment: CDR1 KGHSH and CDR2 LQKENI. The CDR3 sequence: CASSPPSGGVSNEQFF. For the CDR3, the DNA is TGTGCCAGCTCACCACCGAGCGGGGGGGTATCGAATGAGCAGTTCTTC.

Points on this clone: Germline and junction disagree at one end, which may indicate a read error. V usage is TRBV6-6 and J usage is TRBJ2-2; D possibly corresponds to TRBD2 (6 bases). This CDR3 has 14 residues. CDR1 and CDR2 from the germline V gene are MNHNY and SVGAGI (reference sequence). The CDR3 DNA follows: TGTGCCAGCAGTTACGGGGGGAACTCCGGGGAGCTGTTTTTT. The encoded protein is CASSYGGNSGELFF.

This sequence joins TRBV19 and TRBJ2-3; TRBD2 matches 7 bases. The trim removed 1 base at V and 2 bases at J, leaving 3 bases unmatched. The CDR3 runs to 15 residues. Germline CDR1 LNHDA, CDR2 SQIVND (reference sequence). The DNA of the CDR3 is TGTGCCAGTAGTATAGTTCTAGCGGTCACAGATACGCAGTATTTT. This translates into CASSIVLAVTDTQYF.

The V and J genes are TRBV6-5 and TRBJ1-2; 9 bases are shared with TRBD1. CDR1 is MNHEY, CDR2 SVGAGI, per germline. The J segment lost 3 bases and the V segment lost 6 bases, leaving 5 bases of the junction unmatched. The length of the CDR3 is 14 residues. CDR3 coding DNA: TGTGCCAGCAGGCGGGACAGGGTCGACTATGGCTACACCTTC. Translation gives CASRRDRVDYGYTF.

This clone appeared a single time. V is TRBV5-5 and J is TRBJ1-2, with 12 bases fitting TRBD1. The CDR3 is made up of 16 amino acids. V lost 0 bases and J lost 7; bases outside the gene matches: 7. Germline V CDR1 and CDR2: SGHKS, YYEKEE (reference sequence). The CDR3 region is CASSLVWGQGASGYTF. The CDR3, as DNA: TGTGCCAGCAGCTTGGTATGGGGACAGGGGGCTAGTGGCTACACCTTC. Full variable domain (rest looked up from reference TRBV5-5 and TRBJ1-2): DAGVTQSPTHLIKTRGQQVTLRCSPISGHKSVSWYQQVLGQGPQFIFQYYEKEERGRGNFPDRFSARQFPNYSSELNVNALLLGDSALYLCASSLVWGQGASGYTFGSGTRLTVV.

V is TRBV18 and J is TRBJ1-2; no clear D. The germline gives CDR1 KGHSH, CDR2 LQKENI. V shed 6 bases and J shed 7 bases, with 18 bases lying between them. This CDR3 contains 14 residues. The CDR3 bases are TGTGCCAGCTCCCCCAACTCTCCCCTTGGTGGCTACACCTTC. Protein product: CASSPNSPLGGYTF.

V and J are TRBV6-5 and TRBJ1-1; D might be TRBD1 (5 bases). V lost 7 bases to trimming and J lost 0 bases, with 15 bases between them. The germline V gene has CDR1 MNHEY and CDR2 SVGAGI. The CDR3 totals 15 residues. CDR3 DNA sequence: TGTGCCAGCATGGGCAGGGAGGGGATGAACACTGAAGCTTTCTTT. It translates to CASMGREGMNTEAFF.

This clone appeared a few times. The chain has TRBV5-1 and TRBJ2-7, with a tentative D call TRBD2 (6 bases). Germline values: CDR1 SGHRS, CDR2 YFSETQ. V was shortened by 4 bases and J by 5 bases, with 13 bases between the two germline ends. The CDR3 length is 13 residues. CDR3 nucleotides: TGCGCCAGCAGCCGGACTCGGGGGAACGAGCAGTACTTC. Its protein is CASSRTRGNEQYF.

The rearrangement joins TRBV6-5 to TRBJ1-4; a weak D match, TRBD1 (5 bases). The CDR3 is made up of 15 amino acids. V was clipped by 4 bases and J by 0 bases, with 9 bases between them. CDR1 is MNHEY and CDR2 is SVGAGI in the germline V gene. CDR3 sequence: CASSWAGTTNEKLFF. Here the CDR3 DNA reads TGTGCCAGCAGTTGGGCAGGGACAACTAATGAAAAACTGTTTTTT.

V is TRBV15 and J is TRBJ2-2, with TRBD1 matching over 9 bases. Trimming at V came to 3 bases and at J to 6 bases, leaving 5 bases not matched to a gene. CDR3 length: 15 residues. Germline V gene lookup returns CDR1 LNHNV and CDR2 YYDKDF (reference sequence). CDR3 coding DNA: TGTGCCACCAGCAGCACAGGGGGCGCTTCCGGGGAGCTGTTTTTT. Its protein product is CATSSTGGASGELFF.

This clone was recorded only once. This chain links TRBV14 with TRBJ1-4; D is possibly TRBD1 (6 bases). The CDR3 has 14 amino acids. In germline, CDR1 is SGHDN, CDR2 FVKESK. Trimming removed 4 bases from V and 3 bases from J, with 9 bases in between. Here the CDR3 reads CASSPGQPNEKLFF. DNA for the CDR3: TGTGCCAGCAGCCCCGGACAGCCTAATGAAAAACTGTTTTTT.